This T cell receptor (beta chain) is from a study of blood T cell repertoires in COVID-19 (dated by TCRdb to the early 2020s). For the wider study: Samples from collaborators originated in the United States, Italy and Spain and spanned both the acute and convalescent phases of COVID-19. Where available, HLA class I and class II types were obtained from metadata supplied by the sample provider rather than from assay-based typing. Samples came from the ongoing ImmuneRACE study (first 160 participants) plus 1,254 subjects from 6 global collaborators. The prospective study material was composed of cDNA or gDNA derived from T cells, B-cell-depleted T cells, or PBMCs. Sample metadata almost always included a de-identified subject ID, COVID-19 status, age in years and sex. The dataset comprised deeply sampled blood TCRbeta repertoires from subjects exposed to, actively infected with, or recovered from COVID-19. The repertoires were released in a freely available public database intended as a resource for research on the immune response to SARS-CoV-2. Summary of the overall study and its limitations: The quantity of clinical and demographic metadata differed by source and by participant and was supplied without curation.

Worth noting for this clone: What antigen it recognizes has not been identified. Base qualities are missing; no much larger clone stands one base away.

Participants in the prospective study were aged about 18 to 95 years, lived in some 24 United States geographic areas, and enrolled through a virtual design. Cohort assignment in the prospective study relied on participant-reported clinical history from a screening survey and a study questionnaire. Recovered participants in ImmuneRACE Cohort 3 were defined by two consecutive negative NP/OP PCR tests, clearance by a healthcare professional, or resolution of symptoms. Mobile phlebotomists in the prospective study collected whole blood, serum and a nasopharyngeal or oropharyngeal swab from every participant. Over a roughly 2-month period, participants in the prospective study had the option of providing additional blood draws and questionnaires. Before DNA extraction, prospective study blood samples were shipped either frozen or at room temperature. TCRbeta CDR3 regions were amplified from genomic DNA using the immunoSEQ Assay, a bias-controlled multiplex PCR. As for how the authors treated the data: The number of nucleated cells in each sample was estimated from the amplification of reference gene primers within the assay. Sequence reads were collapsed and filtered to measure the absolute abundance of every unique TCRbeta CDR3 rearrangement. For each sample, productive Simpson clonality was calculated as the square root of Simpson's diversity index across productive rearrangements. In its TCRdb copy, this immuneACCESS table keeps in-frame sequences only and misses some clones. Where compared with another copy, unresolved V genes explain less than half of these, and the others have no known cause. V and J calls and clone size are as listed in that table; D and trimming were resolved from the DNA. The sample table records about 250,000 clones; 80% to 90% of these occur just once. 2% to 3% of the sample goes to the ten largest clones.

At the junction V is shortened by 4 bases and J by 6 bases; bases outside the gene matches: 8. As encoded in the germline V gene (reference sequence), CDR1 is LNHDA while CDR2 is SQIVND. There are 16 amino acids in the CDR3, from cysteine to phenylalanine inclusive. Of all the DNA, just the CDR3 is kept, 48 bases in frame from base 1. Material: PBMCs or T cells enriched from blood (not recorded which). The sequence links TRBV19 to TRBJ2-1; 11 bases in between match TRBD2. The clonotype originates from a woman aged 18-35 years who had recovered from COVID-19. The base sequence is TGTGCCAGTAGTACTAGCGGGGGGACGGGACTCAATGAGCAGTTCTTC. Its coded protein is CASSTSGGTGLNEQFF.